These 3 T cell receptor beta chains were all obtained from the same sample, sequenced in a study of metastatic and nonmetastatic thyroid tumors. Every patient underwent thyroid surgery untreated. TCRdb reprocessed the PCR reads using MiXCR. The table includes about 40,000 clones, around 16% detected once. The specimen sequenced was tumor tissue. The receptors come from a female donor with papillary thyroid cancer or a benign thyroid nodule (not recorded which). Some clones in this sample may be carry-over from other donors' samples.

Remarks on this clone: A much larger clone is a single base away; this may be a read error. CDR3 amino acids: CSAIIEGGFDTQYF. CDR3 nucleotides: TGCAGTGCTATAATAGAGGGAGGTTTTGATACGCAGTATTTT. The chain carries TRBV20-1 and TRBJ2-3, with a tentative D call TRBD2 (6 bases). The CDR3 loop spans 14 amino acids. V was trimmed by 4 bases and J by 6 bases, leaving 17 bases between them. Germline assignment: CDR1 DFQATT and CDR2 SNEGSKA (reference sequence).

This clone showed up many times. This chain links TRBV6-2 or TRBV6-3 with TRBJ1-2, with D possibly matching TRBD1 (5 bases). Germline-derived CDR1 and CDR2 are MNHEY and SVGEGT. The CDR3 has 14 amino acids. With 6 bases removed from V and 4 bases from J, the gap between germline ends came to 15 bases. This CDR3 reads CASSQQALGYGYTF. The CDR3 coding sequence is TGTGCCAGCAGCCAACAGGCCTTGGGCTATGGCTACACCTTC.

The sample holds many counts of this clone. This chain connects TRBV29-1 to TRBJ2-1; the D is unclear. This CDR3 has 14 amino acids. CDR1 and CDR2 (germline): SQVTM, ANQGSEA. Between the trimmed V and J ends, which lost 3 bases and 4 bases, there was a span of 13 bases. The CDR3 protein is CSVDLGKVYNEQFF. The CDR3 bases are TGCAGCGTTGACCTAGGGAAGGTTTACAATGAGCAGTTCTTC.